This T cell receptor (beta chain) was observed in a study of patients and donors after allogeneic stem cell transplantation. This clonotype was seen ten or more times. TCRdb fed the RT-PCR reads into MiXCR, producing one record per CDR3 protein. This sample has 9,000 to 10,000 distinct CDR3 sequences, with approximately 5.9% found just once. The germline V gene has CDR1 SGHVS and CDR2 FNYEAQ. This CDR3 region has 19 residues. After removal of 5 bases from V and 5 bases from J, the junction contained 21 bases not matched to a gene. V is TRBV7-6 and J is TRBJ2-1; 7 bases agree with TRBD2. Input material: blood, either unsorted or a sorted T cell fraction (not recorded which). The sequence was collected from a human donor who was either an allogeneic HSCT recipient or a stem cell or donor lymphocyte infusion donor (not recorded which). It is not recorded whose cells these are; they may come from a transplant donor. As DNA, the CDR3 is TGTGCCAGCAGCCCGCGAGTACTAGCGCCCTCAAATATAAACAATGAGCAGTTCTTC. Translation gives CASSPRVLAPSNINNEQFF.